The 6 T cell receptor beta chains listed next were all sequenced from one sample in a study of blood T cell repertoires in COVID-19. Only in-frame clones appear in the TCRdb table, and some are missing; sequencing was by immunoSEQ multiplex PCR. The table shows approximately 170,000 clones, with roughly 90% occurring only once. Sequencing was done on a sample of peripheral blood. These receptors were obtained from a man between 60 and 70 years old with active or convalescent COVID-19.

The J gene is TRBJ2-4, the V gene TRBV11-2; possible D gene TRBD1, 6 bases. V lost 5 bases, J lost 7 bases, and 15 bases lay in between. This CDR3 has 14 amino acids. CDR1 SGHAT and CDR2 FQNNGV come from the germline V gene. CDR3 coding DNA: TGTGCCAGCAGCCGCACAGGGCGAGGGAACATTCAGTACTTC. Amino acids: CASSRTGRGNIQYF.

This sequence joins TRBV5-1 and TRBJ2-7, with D hard to call. CDR1 and CDR2 from the germline V gene are SGHRS and YFSETQ. Trimming took off 5 bases at V and 0 bases at J, with 6 bases between the two ends. The CDR3 spans 12 residues. CDR3 sequence: CASRTDSYEQYF. The CDR3, as DNA: TGCGCCAGCAGAACAGACTCCTACGAGCAGTACTTC. The variable domain in full, completed from reference TRBV5-1 and TRBJ2-7, reads KAGVTQTPRYLIKTRGQQVTLSCSPISGHRSVSWYQQTPGQGLQFLFEYFSETQRNKGNFPGRFSGRQFSNSRSEMNVSTLELGDSALYLCASRTDSYEQYFGPGTRLTVT.

This chain uses TRBV29-1 with TRBJ1-1; D remains unclear. Germline V gene lookup returns CDR1 SQVTM and CDR2 ANQGSEA. Trimming pared 3 bases from V and 6 bases from J, leaving 8 bases between. This CDR3 spans 11 amino acids. CDR3 sequence reads: CSVDRGAEAFF. As DNA, the CDR3 is TGCAGCGTTGACCGAGGAGCTGAAGCTTTCTTT.

The CDR3 DNA follows: TGTGCCAGTAGTGCCGGGACAGTCGGAGAGACCCAGTACTTC. The encoded protein is CASSAGTVGETQYF. The J gene is TRBJ2-5, the V gene TRBV19; 7 bases agree with TRBD1. The CDR3 contains 14 residues. Germline V CDR1 and CDR2: LNHDA, SQIVND (reference sequence). V lost 5 bases and J lost 4; bases outside the gene matches: 7.

This clone occurred a few times. This chain joins TRBV18 and TRBJ2-1; 9 positions agree with TRBD2. Germline-derived CDR1 and CDR2 are KGHSH and LQKENI. J was trimmed by 2 bases and V by 3 bases; bases with no gene match: 8. This CDR3 spans 17 amino acids. The CDR3 nucleotides are TGTGCCAGCTCACCCCTAGCGGGAAAAGGAACCTACAATGAGCAGTTCTTC. Translated: CASSPLAGKGTYNEQFF.

This chain uses TRBV7-2 with TRBJ1-1; D is undetermined. The CDR3 length is 13 residues. CDR1 and CDR2 (germline): SGHTA, FQGNSA. Trimming shortened V by 1 base and J by 3 bases, and 6 bases separated the two germline ends. The CDR3 DNA follows: TGTGCCAGCAGCTTAGTGATAGACACTGAAGCTTTCTTT. It specifies CASSLVIDTEAFF.